This TCR beta chain originates from a study of T cell repertoires in ileal Crohn's disease. Study-level background: All patients had surgery for stricturing (61%) or penetrating (39%) disease. Around 0.55 micrograms of biopsy DNA per sample underwent TCRB immunosequencing.

As for time point: inflamed ileum from the surgical specimen. Patients were adults with ileal or ileocolonic Crohn's disease needing resection. Study observations and caveats: Compared with non-smokers, active smokers at surgery showed more clonal expansions.

As for this clone: Its cognate antigen is unknown.

V lost 6 bases, J lost 4 bases, and 7 bases lay in between. The CDR3 loop spans 11 amino acids. Germline loops: CDR1 MGHDK, CDR2 SYGVNS. Data came from immunoSEQ multiplex PCR; TCRdb stores just in-frame clones and leaves some out. The data hold 2,500 to 3,500 clones, with 70% to 80% observed a single time. V usage is TRBV25-1 and J usage is TRBJ2-7, with D perhaps matching TRBD1 (5 bases). The origin of this receptor is an adult with Crohn's disease. Sequencing was carried out using ileal tissue. CDR3 bases: TGTGCCAGCAGCCAGGGTTACGAGCAGTACTTC. Translating it yields CASSQGYEQYF.